Below are 14 T cell receptor beta chains sequenced from a single sample in a study of cytomegalovirus exposure and HLA in healthy donors. In the PCR, 60 Vbeta and 13 Jbeta primers were used. Profiled with immunoSEQ multiplex PCR; TCRdb holds only in-frame clones, not every one. The table lists about 99,000 clones, 70% to 80% of them singletons, with roughly 3.5% in the top ten. The specimen sequenced was PBMCs. The receptors stem from a male donor in good health and CMV-seropositive.

The chain couples TRBV5-5 to TRBJ1-4; 9 positions match TRBD1. The CDR3 is made up of 14 amino acids. The V gene end was trimmed by 6 bases and the J gene end by 5 bases; junction bases not matched to a gene: 5. The germline V gene has CDR1 SGHKS and CDR2 YYEKEE (reference sequence). The CDR3 coding sequence is TGTGCCAGCACCCCGGGGACAGGGAATGAAAAACTGTTTTTT. Translation: CASTPGTGNEKLFF.

A note on this clone: The same CDR3 arises from other DNA sequences in this sample as well. This sequence joins TRBV18 and TRBJ2-1, with 9 positions matching TRBD1. V was clipped by 3 bases and J by 10 bases; unmatched bases: 7. The CDR3 has 14 residues. CDR1 KGHSH and CDR2 LQKENI come from the germline V gene. The CDR3 DNA sequence: TGTGCCAGCTCACCCGGACAGGGGCTAGGGGAGCAGTTCTTC. It encodes CASSPGQGLGEQFF.

In this sample, this clone turned up a few times. The chain has TRBV7-2 and TRBJ2-1, with TRBD2 matching over 10 bases. Germline V gene sequence: CDR1 SGHTA, CDR2 FQGNSA. This CDR3 region has 16 residues. V was clipped by 6 bases and J by 2 bases; unmatched bases: 7. CDR3 in amino acids: CASRFLAGDTYNEQFF. The CDR3 coding sequence is TGTGCCAGCAGGTTTCTAGCGGGGGATACCTACAATGAGCAGTTCTTC.

V gene TRBV5-5 combines with J gene TRBJ1-2; maybe TRBD1 (5 bases). Trimming removed 0 bases from V and 4 bases from J, with 13 bases in between. The CDR3 sequence is 15 residues long. Germline CDR1 reads SGHKS; CDR2 reads YYEKEE (reference sequence). This CDR3 reads CASSLAGGAPYGYTF. CDR3 DNA sequence: TGTGCCAGCAGCTTGGCGGGAGGGGCACCCTATGGCTACACCTTC.

V gene TRBV5-4 combines with J gene TRBJ2-7; TRBD1 agrees at 10 bases. The CDR3 runs 14 residues. Trimming removed 4 bases from V and 6 bases from J; junction bases left unmatched: 7. The V gene's germline CDR1 is SGHNT and CDR2 YYREEE (reference sequence). The CDR3 DNA is TGTGCCAGCAGCCGGGACAGGGGTTTAAGCGAGCAGTACTTC. This translates into CASSRDRGLSEQYF.

The table lists this clone with a count of one. In DNA, the CDR3 is TGTGCCAGCAGCTTGGAACGACTGAGGTTGAACACTGAAGCTTTCTTT. This codes for CASSLERLRLNTEAFF. The chain has TRBV5-6 and TRBJ1-1; D gene ambiguous. The germline gives CDR1 SGHDT, CDR2 YYEEEE. The V end lost 0 bases, the J end lost 0 bases, and 12 bases lay between the germline ends. This CDR3 region has 16 residues. Full variable domain (outside the CDR3, taken from reference TRBV5-6 and TRBJ1-1): DAGVTQSPTHLIKTRGQQVTLRCSPKSGHDTVSWYQQALGQGPQFIFQYYEEEERQRGNFPDRFSGHQFPNYSSELNVNALLLGDSALYLCASSLERLRLNTEAFFGQGTRLTVV.

This rearrangement joins TRBV2 to TRBJ1-1; D gene unclear. Germline V lookup: CDR1 SNHLY, CDR2 FYNNEI. The CDR3 length is 13 residues. Trimming removed 7 bases from V and 1 base from J, with 10 bases in between. CDR3 loop: CASTRSRNTEAFF. CDR3 sequence (DNA): TGTGCCAGCACCCGATCCAGGAACACTGAAGCTTTCTTT.

The chain combines TRBV5-1 with TRBJ1-3; tentatively, D is TRBD1 (6 bases). The V end lost 1 base, the J end lost 4 bases, and 15 bases lay between the germline ends. The CDR3 extends over 16 amino acids. Germline CDR1 is SGHRS and CDR2 is YFSETQ. DNA of the CDR3: TGCGCCAGCAGCTTGTTTCCAGGGGCGGAGGGAAACACCATATATTTT. It translates to CASSLFPGAEGNTIYF.

In the case of this clone: An end of the junction differs from the germline gene, which may be a read error. V and J are TRBV30 and TRBJ2-7; a weak D match, TRBD2 (7 bases). CDR3 length equals 12 residues. Germline values: CDR1 GTSNPN, CDR2 SVGIG (reference sequence). CDR3 residues: CAWSQPLGGAAF. CDR3 DNA: TGTGCCTGGAGTCAACCCCTAGGGGGGGCCGCCTTC.

V usage is TRBV4-1 and J usage is TRBJ2-7, with 12 bases lining up with TRBD2. Germline-derived CDR1 and CDR2 are MGHRA and YSYEKL. V lost 1 base to trimming and J lost 7 bases; unmatched junction nucleotides: 5. There are 15 residues in the CDR3. Written as DNA, the CDR3 is TGCGCCAGCAGCCAAGTCCTAGCGGGGGGGCTTGAGCAGTACTTC. Its translation is CASSQVLAGGLEQYF.

This chain connects TRBV5-6 to TRBJ2-5; TRBD1 agrees at 8 bases. The V gene end was trimmed by 3 bases and the J gene end by 2 bases; junction bases not matched to a gene: 6. The germline V gene encodes CDR1 SGHDT and CDR2 YYEEEE. CDR3 length: 15 residues. The CDR3 reads CASSWDRQTQETQYF. Written as DNA, the CDR3 is TGTGCCAGCAGCTGGGACAGGCAGACACAAGAGACCCAGTACTTC.

The chain employs TRBV11-3 and TRBJ2-2, with 9 bases identical to TRBD2. CDR1 SGHNT and CDR2 YENEEA come from the germline V gene. Trimming took 2 bases from V and 7 from J; bases not matched to a gene: 8. CDR3 length: 16 residues. The DNA of the CDR3 is TGTGCCAGCAGCTTATGGCGGGGGGGCGGGAGCGGGGAGCTGTTTTTT. Translation gives CASSLWRGGGSGELFF.

A few counts support this clone. The CDR3 loop is CASSLRTEGNSPLHF. CDR3 coding DNA: TGTGCCAGCAGTCTCCGGACAGAAGGGAATTCACCCCTCCACTTT. The chain combines TRBV6-1 with TRBJ1-6; a weak D match, TRBD1 (6 bases). The CDR3 is made up of 15 amino acids. Germline values: CDR1 MNHNS, CDR2 SASEGT. Deletions cut 5 bases from V and 7 bases from J, with 15 bases between.

The gene calls are TRBV6-1 and TRBJ2-7; 7 nucleotides agree with TRBD1. The trim removed 8 bases at V and 4 bases at J, leaving 5 bases unmatched. Germline V lookup: CDR1 MNHNS, CDR2 SASEGT. The CDR3 length is 12 residues. The CDR3 is CASGWTGYEQYF. As DNA, the CDR3 is TGTGCCAGCGGGTGGACAGGTTACGAGCAGTACTTC.